A single sample gave rise to the 4 T cell receptor beta chains below, sequenced in a study of T cells in localized non-small cell lung cancer (TCRdb year 2020). The library relied on the immunoSEQ multiplex PCR assay. TCRdb's version of the immuneACCESS table is confined to in-frame rearrangements and falls short of the full clone set. An unresolved V gene accounts for under half of the shortfall where checked; the remainder is of unknown origin. The sample profile shows about 82,000 clones; about three quarters of them were found once. 15% to 20% of the sample comes from the top ten. Sequencing used PBMCs, obtained before any cancer treatment. Receptors originate from a man between 35 and 75 years old with stage II squamous cell lung carcinoma.

Many counts were recorded for this clone. The chain has TRBV7-8 and TRBJ2-5; TRBD2 matches 8 bases. In germline, CDR1 is SGHVS, CDR2 FQNEAQ. CDR3 size: 13 residues. The ends lost 8 bases at V and 3 bases at J; junction bases unmatched: 5. This CDR3 reads CASDSGGEETQYF. Written as DNA, the CDR3 is TGTGCCAGCGACTCGGGGGGGGAAGAGACCCAGTACTTC.

The chain carries TRBV5-1 and TRBJ1-1, with D maybe TRBD1 (5 bases). Germline V CDR1 and CDR2: SGHRS, YFSETQ. The ends were cut back, 0 bases at V and 6 bases at J, with 9 bases in the middle. There are 13 residues in the CDR3. The CDR3 DNA follows: TGCGCCAGCAGCTTGGTTGGGGACGCTGAAGCTTTCTTT. This translates into CASSLVGDAEAFF.

This clone was seen only once. The chain joins TRBV6-1 to TRBJ2-7, with D possibly being TRBD1 (5 bases). Germline V CDR1 and CDR2: MNHNS, SASEGT. CDR3 length equals 13 residues. V dropped 3 bases and J dropped 4 bases, with 10 bases sitting between them. The CDR3 protein is CASSDRVGYEQYF. CDR3 sequence (DNA): TGTGCCAGCAGTGACAGGGTGGGGTACGAGCAGTACTTC.

The chain joins TRBV14 to TRBJ2-2; D remains ambiguous. Germline V gene data show CDR1 as SGHDN and CDR2 as FVKESK. The CDR3 has 16 residues. The ends were cut back, 1 base at V and 0 bases at J, with 9 bases in the middle. The CDR3 DNA reads TGTGCCAGCAGCCAAGCCCACGGAGCGAACACCGGGGAGCTGTTTTTT. It yields the protein CASSQAHGANTGELFF.